What follows are 2 T cell receptor beta chains derived from one specimen sequenced in a study of T cell repertoires in ileal Crohn's disease. The time point here: neoterminal ileum biopsy at postoperative endoscopy, about 6 months after surgery. The table came from immunoSEQ multiplex PCR; TCRdb's copy has only in-frame clones and leaves some out. The data show roughly 4,000 clones, 75% to 85% seen once. The specimen sequenced was ileal tissue. All receptors derive from an adult with Crohn's disease.

The chain couples TRBV2 to TRBJ1-5, with unresolved D. V lost 3 bases, J lost 6 bases, and 9 bases lay in between. The CDR3 sequence is 13 residues long. The V gene's germline CDR1 is SNHLY and CDR2 FYNNEI. The chain's CDR3 is CASSDASFQPQHF. As DNA, the CDR3 is TGTGCCAGCAGTGATGCCAGTTTTCAGCCCCAGCATTTT.

This rearrangement joins TRBV11-2 to TRBJ2-3; TRBD2 aligns across 10 bases. J gave up 7 bases and V 3 bases, and 7 bases lay outside the gene matches. This CDR3 is built from 15 residues. CDR1 is SGHAT and CDR2 is FQNNGV in the germline V gene. The DNA for the CDR3 is TGTGCCAGCAGCTTGGGGGGGACTAGCGCATATACGCAGTATTTT. This codes for CASSLGGTSAYTQYF.